The entry that follows covers one T cell receptor (beta chain) sequence. Its antigen is not identified. This entry is derived from a study of shared clonotypes between healthy human individuals. Study information: Per donor, CD8 memory used one plate, CD8 naive used two, CD4 memory used three and CD4 naive used three.

The data were produced by immunoSEQ multiplex PCR, yet TCRdb's version contains in-frame clones alone and is incomplete. Here the sample spans around 2.1 million clones, about 93% being singletons. Naive CD8 populations comprised CD45RO-negative cells positively selected for CCR7, excluding terminally differentiated effector memory CD45RA+ cells. The V end lost 0 bases, the J end lost 1 base, and 11 bases lay between the germline ends. This CDR3 contains 16 residues. Germline loops: CDR1 SGDLS, CDR2 YYNGEE. Points from the study as a whole: Clonotypes shared by all four sorted-subset donors had higher generation probabilities than non-shared clonotypes. Generally, estimated richness proved larger in naive subsets than it did in memory subsets.

Sequencing used naive CD8+ T cells from PBMCs. The receptor's source is a man younger than 35 in good health. Some clones in this sample may be carry-over from other donors' samples. The chain combines TRBV9 with TRBJ1-5; D remains ambiguous. The CDR3 sequence: CASSVVGRRSNQPQHF. The CDR3 bases are TGTGCCAGCAGCGTAGTAGGGCGGAGGAGCAATCAGCCCCAGCATTTT. Combining the CDR3 with reference TRBV9 and TRBJ1-5 gives the whole variable domain DSGVTQTPKHLITATGQRVTLRCSPRSGDLSVYWYQQSLDQGLQFLIQYYNGEERAKGNILERFSAQQFPDLHSELNLSSLELGDSALYFCASSVVGRRSNQPQHFGDGTRLSIL.